This is a list of T cell receptor beta chains from one sample in a study of Graves' ophthalmopathy and Graves' hyperthyroidism. Using its own MiXCR run on the multiplex PCR reads, TCRdb lists one record per CDR3 protein. The sample holds 300,000 to 400,000 distinct CDR3 sequences, approximately 18% seen once. Sequenced material: peripheral blood. The receptors shown here come from an adult woman with stable Graves' hyperthyroidism. The CDR3 runs from the conserved cysteine through the conserved F or W. Size is stated for part of the rows, as once, few or many counts, or as a class when the clone is expanded.

>TRBJ2-7|TRBV12-3/TRBV12-4|.
CASSPTGTGSEQYF
>TRBJ1-1|TRBV12-3/TRBV12-4|many
CASSFSGFTEAFF
>TRBJ1-6|TRBV2|many
CASSEPTGNSPLHF
>TRBJ2-5|TRBV7-2|few
CASGLIRPGRGETQYF
>TRBJ2-7|TRBV6-2/TRBV6-3|many
CASRTTGTGPYEQYF
>TRBJ2-7|TRBV28|many
CASSLGRSYYEQYF
>TRBJ1-2|TRBV12-3/TRBV12-4|.
CASSTGRDYGYTF
>TRBJ2-7|TRBV28|many
CASSLYSWDRDFYEQYF
>TRBJ2-7|TRBV30|many
CAWRVSGQAPYEQYF
>TRBJ2-7|TRBV6-2/TRBV6-3|many
CASSYPLDELLSHEQYF
>TRBJ1-5|TRBV29-1|many
CSVAPGVNNQPQHF
>TRBJ2-2|TRBV15|many
CATSRGEGTGELFF
>TRBJ2-3|TRBV19|few
CASSIDFGDGSTDTQYF
>TRBJ2-7|TRBV12-3/TRBV12-4|many
CASGPRSYEQYF
>TRBJ2-7|TRBV24-1|many
CATWGLARYEQYF
>TRBJ2-7|TRBV24-1|many
CATTKGKAYEQYF
>TRBJ2-6|TRBV29-1|few
CSVWGSHSGANVLTF
>TRBJ2-7|TRBV6-1|many
CASSGTSEGEQYF
>TRBJ1-1|TRBV30|many
CAWSKNGPRDTEAFF
>TRBJ2-7|TRBV24-1|many
CATSDGLAGTYEQYF
>TRBJ1-2|TRBV4-3|many
CASSQDSADPINYGYTF
>TRBJ2-7|TRBV4-2|many
CASSPLAGRTYEQYF
>TRBJ2-2|TRBV28|many
CASSLIRTNTGELFF
>TRBJ1-6|TRBV7-6|many
CASSLGRRSYNSPLHF
>TRBJ2-7|TRBV19|many
CASITPGGINYEQYF
>TRBJ1-5|TRBV6-2/TRBV6-3|many
CASSKTGTGMSNQPQHF
>TRBJ1-5|TRBV4-1|many
CASSQDWGESQPQHF
>TRBJ1-1|TRBV9|many
CASTKLGGLDTEAFF
>TRBJ2-2|TRBV4-1|.
CASSQNSQGGELCF
>TRBJ2-2|TRBV28|many
CASREPGTGAGELFF
>TRBJ1-1|TRBV27|many
CASGRQGNTEAFF
>TRBJ1-1|TRBV6-1|many
CASTTRGFTEAFF
>TRBJ2-2|TRBV2|many
CASSDTGLDTGELFF
>TRBJ2-2|TRBV4-3|many
CASSQRLASNTGELFF
>TRBJ1-2|TRBV19|many
CASSSTGIPYGYTF
>TRBJ2-7|TRBV30|.
CAWSLARERAPSQYF
>TRBJ1-1|TRBV18|many
CASSPIRDTEAFF
>TRBJ2-2|TRBV12-3/TRBV12-4|.
CASSLRTGGGTGELFF
>TRBJ2-7|TRBV10-3|many
CAIRGHTYEQYF
>TRBJ2-7|TRBV2|many
CASSDFPDRFLGGVLYEQYF
>TRBJ2-7|TRBV2|many
CASSGLTGLYEQYF
>TRBJ1-5|TRBV11-2|many
CASSASRNQPQHF